What follows is one T cell receptor beta chain and its context. The sample is drawn from a study of T-cell reconstitution after alpha-beta-depleted transplantation in children. Unique molecular identifiers tagged the TCRbeta library. A single record per CDR3 protein comes from TCRdb applying MiXCR to the PCR reads. The table lists 250,000 to 350,000 distinct CDR3 sequences, 9.9% of them singletons. Specimen: PBMCs from the stem cell graft donor, collected from the stem cell graft. This clonotype originated in a human donor who donated a stem cell graft to a child with SCID.

The CDR3 sequence: CASSSNRGLGETQYF. The CDR3 DNA sequence: TGTGCCAGCAGTTCTAACAGGGGGTTGGGGGAGACCCAGTACTTC. The gene calls are TRBV12-3 or TRBV12-4 and TRBJ2-5; 8 bases agree with TRBD1. The J segment lost 5 bases and the V segment lost 4 bases, leaving 9 bases of the junction unmatched. This CDR3 has 15 amino acids.